This T cell receptor (beta chain) was documented in a study of vaccination and CD4 T cells after COVID-19. About the research overall: In culture, cells were exposed to overlapping spike peptides from SARS-CoV-2, HCoV-NL63, HCoV-OC43 and HCoV-229E.

Notes on the study in general: From around 19 to 38, the median of SARS-CoV-2-reactive clonotypes rose without reaching significance.

As concerns this clonotype: The antigen is not known.

Treatment in this sample: approximately 10-day PBMC culture with coronavirus spike peptide pools or control peptides (ViraFEST assay). From the unexposed donor, CD4+ T cells were collected ahead of the COVID-19 pandemic (2011-2018). Peptide-pool expansion of antigen-specific T cells preceded TCR sequencing in ViraFEST. The Oncomine TCR Beta short-read assay generated sequence data from the DNA of cultured CD4+ T cells. TCRdb reprocessed the PCR reads via MiXCR and lists one record per CDR3 protein. The sample holds over 4,000 distinct CDR3 sequences, roughly two thirds seen once. The TCR was taken from a human donor in good health. Material for sequencing was CD4+ T cells from blood, cultured in vitro.

The CDR3 region has the DNA TGTGCCAGCAGTTACGGGGGGATGAACACTGAAGCTTTCTTT. Residues: CASSYGGMNTEAFF. The rearrangement links TRBV6-5 to TRBJ1-1; maybe TRBD1 (5 bases). This CDR3 has 14 residues. Trimming took off 2 bases at V and 0 bases at J, with 7 bases between the two ends. Germline CDR1 MNHEY, CDR2 SVGAGI.